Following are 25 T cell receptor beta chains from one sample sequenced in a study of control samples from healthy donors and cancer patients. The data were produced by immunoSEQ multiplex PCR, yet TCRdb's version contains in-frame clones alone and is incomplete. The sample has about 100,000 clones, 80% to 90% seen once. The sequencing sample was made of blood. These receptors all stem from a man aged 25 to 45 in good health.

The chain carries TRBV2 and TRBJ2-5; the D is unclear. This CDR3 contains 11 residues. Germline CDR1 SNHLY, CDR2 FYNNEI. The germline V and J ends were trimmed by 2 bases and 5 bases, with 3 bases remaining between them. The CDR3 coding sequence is TGTGCCAGCAGTGAAATGGAGACCCAGTACTTC. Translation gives CASSEMETQYF.

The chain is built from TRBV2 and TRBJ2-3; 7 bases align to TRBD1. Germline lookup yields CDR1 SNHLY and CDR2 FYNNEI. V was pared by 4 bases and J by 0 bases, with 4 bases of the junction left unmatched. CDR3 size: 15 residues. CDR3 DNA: TGTGCCAGCAGTGGACAGGGCACTAGCACAGATACGCAGTATTTT. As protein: CASSGQGTSTDTQYF.

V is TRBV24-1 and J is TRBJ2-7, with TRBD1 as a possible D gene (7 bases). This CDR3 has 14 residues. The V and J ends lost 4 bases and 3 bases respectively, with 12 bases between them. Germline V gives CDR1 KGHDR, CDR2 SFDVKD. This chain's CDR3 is CATSERDSRYEQYF. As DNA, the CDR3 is TGTGCCACCAGTGAGCGGGACAGCCGCTACGAGCAGTACTTC.

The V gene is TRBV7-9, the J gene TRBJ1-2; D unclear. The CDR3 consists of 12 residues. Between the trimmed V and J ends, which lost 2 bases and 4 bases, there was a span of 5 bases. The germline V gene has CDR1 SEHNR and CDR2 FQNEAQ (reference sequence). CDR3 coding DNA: TGTGCCAGCAGCTTACAGGTCTATGGCTACACCTTC. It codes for CASSLQVYGYTF.

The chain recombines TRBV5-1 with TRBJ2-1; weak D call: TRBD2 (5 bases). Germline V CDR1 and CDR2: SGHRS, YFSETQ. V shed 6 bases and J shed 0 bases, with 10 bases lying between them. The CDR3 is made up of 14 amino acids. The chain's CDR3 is CASTEGNSYNEQFF. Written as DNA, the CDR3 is TGCGCCAGCACTGAGGGAAACTCCTACAATGAGCAGTTCTTC.

The CDR3 reads CASSRGLNTEAFF. The CDR3, as DNA: TGTGCCAGCTCTAGGGGTTTAAACACTGAAGCTTTCTTT. This rearrangement joins TRBV18 to TRBJ1-1, with D maybe TRBD1 (5 bases). CDR1 and CDR2 from the germline V gene are KGHSH and LQKENI. V gave up 6 bases and J gave up 2 bases, with 10 bases separating them. The CDR3 consists of 13 residues.

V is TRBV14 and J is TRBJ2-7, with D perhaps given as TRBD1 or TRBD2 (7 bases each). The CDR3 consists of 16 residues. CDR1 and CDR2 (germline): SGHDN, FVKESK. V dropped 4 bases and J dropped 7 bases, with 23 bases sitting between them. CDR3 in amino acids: CASSLPLTGWGGEQYF. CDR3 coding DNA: TGTGCCAGCAGCCTACCCCTGACAGGGTGGGGGGGAGAGCAGTACTTC.

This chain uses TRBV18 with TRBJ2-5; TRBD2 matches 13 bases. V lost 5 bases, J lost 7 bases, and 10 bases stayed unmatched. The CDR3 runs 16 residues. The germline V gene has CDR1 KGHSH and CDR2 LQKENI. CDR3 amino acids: CASSSWTSGSFGTQYF. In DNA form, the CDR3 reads TGTGCCAGCTCATCCTGGACTAGCGGGAGCTTTGGGACCCAGTACTTC. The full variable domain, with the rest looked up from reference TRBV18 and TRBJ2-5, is NAGVMQNPRHLVRRRGQEARLRCSPMKGHSHVYWYRQLPEEGLKFMVYLQKENIIDESGMPKERFSAEFPKEGPSILRIQQVVRGDSAAYFCASSSWTSGSFGTQYFGPGTRLLVL.

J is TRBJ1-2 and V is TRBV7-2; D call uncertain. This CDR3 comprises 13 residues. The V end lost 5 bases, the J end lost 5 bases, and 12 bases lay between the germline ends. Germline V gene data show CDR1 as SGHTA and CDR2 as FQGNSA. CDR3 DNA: TGTGCCAGCAGCCCACCACAAGGGTATGGCTACACCTTC. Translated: CASSPPQGYGYTF.

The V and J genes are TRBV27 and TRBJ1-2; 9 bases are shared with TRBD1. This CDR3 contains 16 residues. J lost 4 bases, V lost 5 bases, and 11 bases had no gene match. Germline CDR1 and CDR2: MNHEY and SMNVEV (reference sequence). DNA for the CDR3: TGTGCCAGCAGTCCAGGGGTGGGACAGGGACGCTATGGCTACACCTTC. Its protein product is CASSPGVGQGRYGYTF.

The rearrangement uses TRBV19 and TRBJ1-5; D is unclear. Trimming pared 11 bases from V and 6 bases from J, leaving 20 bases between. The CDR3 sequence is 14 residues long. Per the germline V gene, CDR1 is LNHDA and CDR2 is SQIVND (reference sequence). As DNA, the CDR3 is TGTGCCTCAAACGACGCGGGGTCGCGTCAGCCCCAGCATTTT. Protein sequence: CASNDAGSRQPQHF.

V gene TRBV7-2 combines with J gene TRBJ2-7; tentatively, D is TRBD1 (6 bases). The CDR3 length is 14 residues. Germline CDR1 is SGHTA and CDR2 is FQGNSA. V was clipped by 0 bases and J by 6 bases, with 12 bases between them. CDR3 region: CASSLAGGVGEQYF. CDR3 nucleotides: TGTGCCAGCAGCTTAGCAGGGGGAGTCGGCGAGCAGTACTTC.

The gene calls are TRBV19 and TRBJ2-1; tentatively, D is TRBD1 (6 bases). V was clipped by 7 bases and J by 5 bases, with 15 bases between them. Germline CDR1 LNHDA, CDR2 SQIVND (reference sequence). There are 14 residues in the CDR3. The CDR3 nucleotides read TGTGCCAGTAATCCGGGGACATATAACAATGAGCAGTTCTTC. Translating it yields CASNPGTYNNEQFF.

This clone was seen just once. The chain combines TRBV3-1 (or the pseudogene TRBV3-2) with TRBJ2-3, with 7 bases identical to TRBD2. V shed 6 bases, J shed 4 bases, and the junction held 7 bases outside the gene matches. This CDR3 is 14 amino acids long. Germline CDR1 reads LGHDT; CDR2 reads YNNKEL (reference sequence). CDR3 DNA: TGTGCCAGCAGGGATACTAGCGAGGCAGATACGCAGTATTTT. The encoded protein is CASRDTSEADTQYF.

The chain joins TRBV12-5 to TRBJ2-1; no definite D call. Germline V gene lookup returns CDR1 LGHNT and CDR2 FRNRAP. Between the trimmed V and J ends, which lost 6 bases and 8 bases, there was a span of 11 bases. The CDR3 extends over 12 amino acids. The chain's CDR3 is CASGTVVHEQFF. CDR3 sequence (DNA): TGTGCTAGTGGCACGGTTGTCCATGAGCAGTTCTTC.

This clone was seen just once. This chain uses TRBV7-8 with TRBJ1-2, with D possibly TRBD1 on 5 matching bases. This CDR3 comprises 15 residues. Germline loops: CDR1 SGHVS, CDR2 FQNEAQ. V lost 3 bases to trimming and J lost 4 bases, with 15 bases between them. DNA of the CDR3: TGTGCCAGCAGCTTTCGCCTGGGGGTCGGCTATGGCTACACCTTC. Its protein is CASSFRLGVGYGYTF. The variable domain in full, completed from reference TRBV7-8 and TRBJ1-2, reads GAGVSQSPRYKVAKRGQDVALRCDPISGHVSLFWYQQALGQGPEFLTYFQNEAQLDKSGLPSDRFFAERPEGSVSTLKIQRTQQEDSAVYLCASSFRLGVGYGYTFGSGTRLTVV.

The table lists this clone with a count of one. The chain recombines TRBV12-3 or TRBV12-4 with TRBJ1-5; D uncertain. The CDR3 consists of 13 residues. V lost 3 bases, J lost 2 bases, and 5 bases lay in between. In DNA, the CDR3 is TGTGCCAGCAGTTTTGGTGGCAATCAGCCCCAGCATTTT. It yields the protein CASSFGGNQPQHF.

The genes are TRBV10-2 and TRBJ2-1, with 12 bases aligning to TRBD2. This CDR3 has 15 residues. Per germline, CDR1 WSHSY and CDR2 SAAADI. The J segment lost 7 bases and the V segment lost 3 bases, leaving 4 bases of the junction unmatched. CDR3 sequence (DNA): TGCGCCAGCAGTGATGGGCTAGCGGGAGGGAATGAGCAGTTCTTC. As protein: CASSDGLAGGNEQFF.

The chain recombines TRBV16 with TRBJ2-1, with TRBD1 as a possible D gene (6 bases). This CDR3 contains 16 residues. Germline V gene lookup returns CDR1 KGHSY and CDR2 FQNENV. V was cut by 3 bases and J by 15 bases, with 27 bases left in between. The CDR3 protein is CASSHANTPGQSFGFF. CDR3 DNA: TGTGCCAGCAGCCACGCAAATACACCGGGACAAAGCTTCGGGTTCTTC.

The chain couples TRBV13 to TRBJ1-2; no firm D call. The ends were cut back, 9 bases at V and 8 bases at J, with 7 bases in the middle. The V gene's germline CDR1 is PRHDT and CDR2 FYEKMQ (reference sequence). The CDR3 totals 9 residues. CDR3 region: CASLQGYTF. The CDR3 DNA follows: TGTGCCAGTCTCCAAGGCTACACCTTC.

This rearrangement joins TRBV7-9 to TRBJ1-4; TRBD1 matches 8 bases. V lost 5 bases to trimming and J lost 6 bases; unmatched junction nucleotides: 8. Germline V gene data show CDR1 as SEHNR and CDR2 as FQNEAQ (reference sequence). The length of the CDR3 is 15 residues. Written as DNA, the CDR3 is TGTGCCAGCAGCCTCCAACAGGGGGGATATGAAAAACTGTTTTTT. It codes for CASSLQQGGYEKLFF.

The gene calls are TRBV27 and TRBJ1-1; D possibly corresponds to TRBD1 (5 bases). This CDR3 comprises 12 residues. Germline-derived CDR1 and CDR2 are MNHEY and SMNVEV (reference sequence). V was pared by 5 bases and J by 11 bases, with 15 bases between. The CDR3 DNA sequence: TGTGCCAGCAGTCCCGACAGCCTGAGGGCTTTCTTT. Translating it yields CASSPDSLRAFF.

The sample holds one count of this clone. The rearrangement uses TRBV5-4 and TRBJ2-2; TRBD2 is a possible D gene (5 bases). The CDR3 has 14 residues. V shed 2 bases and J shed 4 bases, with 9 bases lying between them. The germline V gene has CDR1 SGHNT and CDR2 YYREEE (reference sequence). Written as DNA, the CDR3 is TGTGCCAGCAGCTTCGGACTGAGCACCGGGGAGCTGTTTTTT. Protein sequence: CASSFGLSTGELFF.

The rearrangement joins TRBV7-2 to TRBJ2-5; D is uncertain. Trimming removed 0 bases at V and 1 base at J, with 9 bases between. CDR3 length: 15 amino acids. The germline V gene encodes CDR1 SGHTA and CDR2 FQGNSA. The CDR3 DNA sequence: TGTGCCAGCAGCTTAGCGGCAGGACCCCAAGAGACCCAGTACTTC. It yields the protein CASSLAAGPQETQYF.

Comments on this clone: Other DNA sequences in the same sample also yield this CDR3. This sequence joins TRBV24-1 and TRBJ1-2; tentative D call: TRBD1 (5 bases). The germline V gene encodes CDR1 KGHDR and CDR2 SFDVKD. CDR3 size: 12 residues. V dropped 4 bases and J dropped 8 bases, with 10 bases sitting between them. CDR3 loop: CATSDPGYGYTF. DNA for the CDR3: TGTGCCACCAGTGACCCAGGGTACGGCTACACCTTC.